This entry describes one T cell receptor (beta chain). This CDR3 spans 16 amino acids. In the source study's methods: From reference gene primer amplification, estimates of nucleated cell counts were derived. The data were produced by immunoSEQ multiplex PCR, yet TCRdb's version contains in-frame clones alone and is incomplete. D and trimming come from the DNA, and the V and J calls and clone size come from that table. Among some 220,000 clones listed, around 82% were seen once. The data belong to a study of blood T cell repertoires in COVID-19. The sequencing sample was made of peripheral blood. The sequence derives from a human donor in a cohort sampled during active COVID-19. The rearrangement uses TRBV12-2 and TRBJ2-2; the table's D call of TRBD1 was not tested on the DNA. TRBV12-2 is a known pseudogene. CDR3: CASRLRGRGRTGELFF. CDR3 DNA: TGTGCAAGTCGCTTAAGAGGCAGGGGGCGAACCGGGGAGCTGTTTTTT.